The clone carrying this T cell receptor beta chain was observed a handful of times. Authors' processing steps: Researchers report that nucleated cell counts were estimated from reference gene primer amplification. The assay was immunoSEQ multiplex PCR, and TCRdb's table has in-frame clones only and misses some. Clonal size and the V and J genes are those of that table, whereas D and trimming came from the DNA. The sample shows 75,000 to 90,000 clones, roughly 85% of them seen only once. These data come from a study of blood T cell repertoires in COVID-19. Study-wide context: Acute-phase and convalescent COVID-19 samples originated in the United States, Italy and Spain. T cells, B-cell-depleted T cells, or PBMCs provided the cDNA or gDNA that served as material.

Germline CDR1 reads SGHKS; CDR2 reads YYEKEE (reference sequence). V shed 3 bases and J 0 bases; nucleotides not matched to a gene: 3. CDR3 size: 15 residues. The receptor was derived from a human donor in a cohort sampled during active COVID-19. The rearrangement joins TRBV5-5 to TRBJ2-7; 10 nucleotides align to TRBD2. Sample: peripheral blood. CDR3 region: CASSSLAGVSYEQYF. The CDR3 bases are TGTGCCAGCAGCTCTCTAGCGGGAGTCTCCTACGAGCAGTACTTC. Drawing the rest from reference TRBV5-5 and TRBJ2-7, the complete variable domain is DAGVTQSPTHLIKTRGQQVTLRCSPISGHKSVSWYQQVLGQGPQFIFQYYEKEERGRGNFPDRFSARQFPNYSSELNVNALLLGDSALYLCASSSLAGVSYEQYFGPGTRLTVT.